Below are 27 T cell receptor beta chains sequenced from a single sample in a study of metastatic and nonmetastatic thyroid tumors. Among the patients, none had received any treatment before thyroid surgery. TCRdb re-called the PCR reads via MiXCR. The sample has tens of thousands of clones; 24% are singletons. The specimen sequenced was blood. These receptors were obtained from a male donor with papillary thyroid cancer or a benign thyroid nodule (not recorded which). Some clones in this sample may be carry-over from other donors' samples.

This clone was counted at least ten times. This chain connects TRBV18 to TRBJ2-5; D is unresolved. This CDR3 has 13 amino acids. CDR1 and CDR2 (germline): KGHSH, LQKENI. Trimming took 4 bases from V and 4 from J, leaving 10 bases between them. As DNA, the CDR3 is TGTGCCAGCTCACTAGGAGTGGCAGAGACCCAGTACTTC. Protein: CASSLGVAETQYF.

By share of the sample, this clone is medium-sized. The chain recombines TRBV6-1 with TRBJ2-2; possibly TRBD1 or TRBD2 for D (5 bases each). Germline V gene data show CDR1 as MNHNS and CDR2 as SASEGT. This CDR3 contains 15 residues. Trimming removed 7 bases from V and 7 bases from J, with 19 bases in between. This chain's CDR3 is CASTRAAGQGGELFF. The DNA for the CDR3 is TGTGCCAGCACTAGAGCGGCAGGGCAGGGCGGGGAGCTGTTTTTT.

The V and J genes are TRBV27 and TRBJ2-1, with 12 bases aligning to TRBD2. Germline-derived CDR1 and CDR2 are MNHEY and SMNVEV (reference sequence). This CDR3 comprises 13 residues. The trim removed 5 bases at V and 10 bases at J, leaving 3 bases unmatched. In DNA, the CDR3 is TGTGCCAGCAGTCCCGGACTAGCGGGGGAGCAGTTCTTC. Translation gives CASSPGLAGEQFF.

This chain joins TRBV5-8 and TRBJ1-2; possible D gene TRBD1, 5 bases. With 0 bases removed from V and 8 bases from J, the gap between germline ends came to 11 bases. Germline V gene sequence: CDR1 SGHTS, CDR2 YDEGEE. The CDR3 is 13 amino acids. The CDR3 spells CASSLGRWDGYTF. CDR3 DNA sequence: TGTGCCAGCAGCTTGGGACGCTGGGACGGCTACACCTTC.

This chain uses TRBV5-1 with TRBJ2-2; TRBD2 matches 12 bases. V trimming: 6 bases; J trimming: 2 bases; junction bases outside the gene matches: 2. Germline loops: CDR1 SGHRS, CDR2 YFSETQ. CDR3 length: 15 amino acids. In DNA form, the CDR3 reads TGCGCCAGCACCGGACTAGCGGGAAACACCGGGGAGCTGTTTTTT. Translated: CASTGLAGNTGELFF.

This clone was detected a few times. This chain connects TRBV28 to TRBJ1-1; D is ambiguous. The germline V and J ends were trimmed by 7 bases and 1 base, with 10 bases remaining between them. There are 13 residues in the CDR3. From germline, CDR1 is MDHEN and CDR2 SYDVKM. CDR3 nucleotides: TGTGCCAGCAAAGGTTCTGAGAACACTGAAGCTTTCTTT. Encoded protein: CASKGSENTEAFF.

Many counts were recorded for this clone. The chain carries TRBV5-1 and TRBJ2-1; D gene uncertain. CDR3 length equals 15 residues. CDR1 is SGHRS and CDR2 is YFSETQ in the germline V gene. Trimming took 3 bases from V and 9 from J, leaving 19 bases between them. The CDR3 region has the DNA TGCGCCAGCAGCTCGGCAATGAGTCAAAATGTTGAGCAGTTCTTC. The encoded protein is CASSSAMSQNVEQFF.

This rearrangement joins TRBV5-1 to TRBJ2-1; 12 bases fit TRBD2. Germline V gene lookup returns CDR1 SGHRS and CDR2 YFSETQ. This CDR3 has 16 residues. The V segment lost 4 bases and the J segment 7 bases; nucleotides outside the gene matches: 9. The CDR3 region is CASSQALAGGENEQFF. The CDR3 DNA reads TGCGCCAGCAGCCAGGCCCTAGCGGGAGGGGAAAATGAGCAGTTCTTC. The complete variable domain, with remaining parts taken from reference TRBV5-1 and TRBJ2-1, reads KAGVTQTPRYLIKTRGQQVTLSCSPISGHRSVSWYQQTPGQGLQFLFEYFSETQRNKGNFPGRFSGRQFSNSRSEMNVSTLELGDSALYLCASSQALAGGENEQFFGPGTRLTVL.

This clone was seen repeatedly, ten times or more. This rearrangement joins TRBV5-4 to TRBJ2-5; D unclear. This CDR3 region has 16 residues. The V and J ends lost 3 bases and 1 base respectively, with 16 bases between them. Germline CDR1 SGHNT, CDR2 YYREEE (reference sequence). Here the CDR3 reads CASSSATGPFQETQYF. CDR3 nucleotides: TGTGCCAGCAGCTCAGCTACCGGGCCGTTCCAAGAGACCCAGTACTTC.

The chain combines TRBV20-1 with TRBJ1-2; 7 nucleotides align to TRBD1. CDR1 and CDR2 from the germline V gene are DFQATT and SNEGSKA (reference sequence). This CDR3 has 13 residues. The ends lost 3 bases at V and 3 bases at J; junction bases unmatched: 4. For the CDR3, the DNA is TGCAGTGCTAGGGGGACAGAAGACTATGGCTACACCTTC. It translates to CSARGTEDYGYTF.

The V gene is TRBV4-3, the J gene TRBJ2-3; a possible D gene is TRBD2 (6 bases). V was cut by 1 base and J by 8 bases, with 13 bases left in between. The CDR3 sequence is 14 residues long. CDR1 and CDR2 from the germline V gene are LGHNA and YSLEER. CDR3 in DNA: TGCGCCAGCAGCCAAGGGTGGGGGGTCGGTACGCAGTATTTT. This sequence encodes CASSQGWGVGTQYF.

This clone came up many times. The chain employs TRBV5-1 and TRBJ1-4; TRBD1 matches 7 bases. The CDR3 contains 14 residues. J gave up 8 bases and V 2 bases, and 6 bases lay outside the gene matches. Germline CDR1 reads SGHRS; CDR2 reads YFSETQ. The CDR3 coding sequence is TGCGCCAGCAGCTTTGGGGACAGAGAGGAAAAACTGTTTTTT. This codes for CASSFGDREEKLFF. The whole variable domain, remainder taken from reference TRBV5-1 and TRBJ1-4, is KAGVTQTPRYLIKTRGQQVTLSCSPISGHRSVSWYQQTPGQGLQFLFEYFSETQRNKGNFPGRFSGRQFSNSRSEMNVSTLELGDSALYLCASSFGDREEKLFFGSGTQLSVL.

This clone was recorded a few times. J is TRBJ2-7 and V is TRBV6-1, with 8 bases lining up with TRBD1. V shed 2 bases and J 0 bases; nucleotides not matched to a gene: 6. The germline CDR1 and CDR2 sequences are MNHNS and SASEGT. CDR3 length: 16 residues. The CDR3 protein is CASSEFPQGDSYEQYF. For the CDR3, the DNA is TGTGCCAGCAGTGAATTTCCACAGGGGGACTCCTACGAGCAGTACTTC.

This chain uses TRBV9 with TRBJ2-6, with D perhaps matching TRBD1 (6 bases). Germline V lookup: CDR1 SGDLS, CDR2 YYNGEE. Trimming removed 3 bases at V and 0 bases at J, with 10 bases between. This CDR3 region has 16 residues. The CDR3 DNA sequence: TGTGCCAGCAGCGCAGGACAGCGCTCTGGGGCCAACGTCCTGACTTTC. Translation gives CASSAGQRSGANVLTF.

This clone has only a few counts. The DNA of the CDR3 is TGTGCCACCAGCAGAGGGGGACTAGCGGACACAGATACGCAGTATTTT. Translated: CATSRGGLADTDTQYF. The chain joins TRBV15 to TRBJ2-3; 11 bases map to TRBD2. With V trimmed by 1 base and J by 2 bases, 2 bases remained unmatched. This CDR3 spans 16 amino acids. CDR1 is LNHNV and CDR2 is YYDKDF in the germline V gene (reference sequence).

This clone qualifies as medium-sized (0.01 to 0.1%). The chain joins TRBV6-1 to TRBJ2-1; 7 positions agree with TRBD2. Germline V CDR1 and CDR2: MNHNS, SASEGT. Trimming cost V 6 bases and J 6 bases; bases outside gene matches: 11. This CDR3 spans 15 amino acids. This chain's CDR3 is CASRRGGSGSNEQFF. In DNA, the CDR3 is TGTGCCAGCAGGAGAGGCGGGAGCGGCAGCAATGAGCAGTTCTTC.

In this sample, this clone turned up many times. V gene TRBV3-1 combines with J gene TRBJ2-2, with D unresolved. Germline V gene sequence: CDR1 LGHDT, CDR2 YNNKEL (reference sequence). Trimming left V 1 base short and J 2 bases short, with 2 bases between. CDR3 size: 13 residues. CDR3: CASSQVNTGELFF. In DNA, the CDR3 is TGTGCCAGCAGCCAAGTCAACACCGGGGAGCTGTTTTTT.

Only a few counts were recorded for this clone. The chain recombines TRBV6-1 with TRBJ2-2; D is undetermined. CDR3 size: 12 residues. The germline V and J ends were trimmed by 6 bases and 5 bases, with 7 bases remaining between them. Germline V gene data show CDR1 as MNHNS and CDR2 as SASEGT. The CDR3 DNA sequence: TGTGCCAGCAGCCTCGATACCGGGGAGCTGTTTTTT. This gives the protein CASSLDTGELFF.

This clone is medium-sized by share. The J gene is TRBJ2-7, the V gene TRBV18; no definite D call. Germline CDR1 is KGHSH and CDR2 is LQKENI. The CDR3 loop spans 12 amino acids. V was shortened by 2 bases and J by 3 bases, with 5 bases between the two germline ends. The CDR3 DNA is TGTGCCAGCTCACCAGGTGTCTACGAGCAGTACTTC. Its protein is CASSPGVYEQYF. The full variable domain, rest sourced from reference TRBV18 and TRBJ2-7, is NAGVMQNPRHLVRRRGQEARLRCSPMKGHSHVYWYRQLPEEGLKFMVYLQKENIIDESGMPKERFSAEFPKEGPSILRIQQVVRGDSAAYFCASSPGVYEQYFGPGTRLTVT.

This clone occurred many times. This chain links TRBV20-1 with TRBJ2-2, with 9 bases lining up with TRBD2. The germline CDR1 and CDR2 sequences are DFQATT and SNEGSKA (reference sequence). V trimming: 0 bases; J trimming: 6 bases; junction bases outside the gene matches: 2. The CDR3 covers 14 residues. The CDR3 reads CSARELAGSGELFF. Written as DNA, the CDR3 is TGCAGTGCTAGAGAACTAGCGGGCTCCGGGGAGCTGTTTTTT.

The chain joins TRBV14 to TRBJ2-3; D remains ambiguous. The CDR3 is 15 amino acids. With 0 bases removed from V and 13 bases from J, the gap between germline ends came to 20 bases. The germline V gene encodes CDR1 SGHDN and CDR2 FVKESK. In DNA form, the CDR3 reads TGTGCCAGCAGCCAAGATAGGCGTACAACCGGGTCGGAGTATTTT. This gives the protein CASSQDRRTTGSEYF.

This clone was found many times. A read error may be the cause here, since a much bigger clone is one base away. The gene calls are TRBV4-1 and TRBJ1-2; D possibly corresponds to TRBD1 (5 bases). Germline V gene data show CDR1 as MGHRA and CDR2 as YSYEKL. V was trimmed by 0 bases and J by 8 bases, leaving 13 bases between them. The CDR3 is 14 residues long. CDR3 DNA sequence: TGCGCCAGCAGCCAAGATTGGGCAGGGAGAGGCTACACCTTC. It specifies CASSQDWAGRGYTF.

By sample fraction, this clone is medium-sized. The same CDR3 arises from other DNA sequences in this sample as well. The chain carries TRBV30 and TRBJ2-2; unclear D gene. Germline V lookup: CDR1 GTSNPN, CDR2 SVGIG (reference sequence). The V end lost 1 base, the J end lost 7 bases, and 7 bases lay between the germline ends. This CDR3 spans 12 amino acids. CDR3 DNA: TGTGCCTGGAGTGAGCAACTCGGGGAGCTGTTTTTT. It codes for CAWSEQLGELFF.

This clone has a count of ten or more. A much larger clonotype is one base distant, so this may be a read error. Other DNA sequences in this sample translate to the same CDR3. V usage is TRBV6-1 and J usage is TRBJ2-5; 7 nucleotides match TRBD1. V trimming: 6 bases; J trimming: 5 bases; junction bases outside the gene matches: 12. The CDR3 runs to 15 residues. The germline CDR1 and CDR2 sequences are MNHNS and SASEGT. The CDR3 is CASRGAGTVQETQYF. DNA of the CDR3: TGTGCCAGCAGGGGGGCAGGGACAGTCCAGGAGACCCAGTACTTC.

V and J are TRBV24-1 and TRBJ2-6, with a tentative D call TRBD1 (5 bases). Germline values: CDR1 KGHDR, CDR2 SFDVKD. The CDR3 is made up of 16 amino acids. V was clipped by 1 base and J by 6 bases, with 12 bases between them. CDR3 sequence reads: CATSDLGRDVANVLTF. DNA of the CDR3: TGTGCCACCAGTGATTTAGGCAGGGATGTGGCCAACGTCCTGACTTTC.

This clone has at least ten counts. The genes are TRBV28 and TRBJ2-1; 7 bases match TRBD2. The V gene end was trimmed by 5 bases and the J gene end by 9 bases; junction bases not matched to a gene: 13. The CDR3 extends over 15 amino acids. CDR1 and CDR2 from the germline V gene are MDHEN and SYDVKM. CDR3: CASSNSGLERGEQFF. The CDR3 DNA is TGTGCCAGCAGTAACAGCGGCCTCGAGCGGGGTGAGCAGTTCTTC.

The sample holds many counts of this clone. The genes are TRBV7-3 and TRBJ2-1; a possible D gene is TRBD1 (5 bases). The CDR3 runs 14 residues. From germline, CDR1 is SGHTA and CDR2 FQGTGA. V was cut by 1 base and J by 2 bases, with 6 bases left in between. The CDR3 sequence is CASSLRQTYNEQFF. In DNA, the CDR3 is TGTGCCAGCAGCTTAAGACAGACCTACAATGAGCAGTTCTTC.